The T cell receptor (beta chain) described here comes from a study of regulatory T cells in long-lasting Graves disease. Study overall: Over 5 years of antithyroid drugs plus positive TSH receptor antibodies defined persistent Graves' disease. General observations from the study: Persistent disease was associated with favored TRBV28 usage and with favored use of TRBJ1-2 and TRBJ2-5.

Arm-PCR with iRepertoire HTBI primers amplified the CDR3 regions for these TCR beta libraries. TCRdb analysed the multiplex PCR reads with MiXCR anew, one entry per CDR3 protein. The sample records some 430,000 distinct CDR3 sequences, about a fifth being singletons. This clonotype was observed at least ten times. Its antigen remains unknown. V was shortened by 8 bases and J by 4 bases, with 21 bases between the two germline ends. The germline CDR1 and CDR2 sequences are MNHEY and SVGEGT. The CDR3 has 17 amino acids. Regarding time point: persistent/refractory GD, antithyroid drugs over 5 years with positive TRAb. The TCR library was made from RNA extracted from PBMCs.

The sequence came from a female donor with Graves disease. The sequences come from peripheral blood mononuclear cells (PBMCs), collected when the disease was refractory, from a patient treated with antithyroid drugs. The chain links TRBV6-2 or TRBV6-3 to TRBJ2-6; tentative D call: TRBD1 (5 bases). CDR3 DNA: TGTGCCAGCCTTAGTGTTGGTCAGGGTGCGGGGGCCAACGTCCTGACTTTC. Its protein product is CASLSVGQGAGANVLTF.